Each of the 17 T cell receptor beta chains below was sequenced from the same sample in a study of blood T cell repertoires in COVID-19. Using immunoSEQ multiplex PCR, the repertoire was profiled, and TCRdb retains in-frame clones only, with some absent. This table holds some 460,000 clones, roughly 89% found once. Sequenced sample: peripheral blood. The receptors were sampled from a woman between 25 and 40 years old with acute or convalescent COVID-19.

The gene calls are TRBV5-4 and TRBJ2-3; 7 positions match TRBD2. The V segment lost 0 bases and the J segment 5 bases; nucleotides outside the gene matches: 6. The length of the CDR3 is 15 residues. Per germline, CDR1 SGHNT and CDR2 YYREEE (reference sequence). This chain's CDR3 is CASSLAGLDLDTQYF. CDR3 nucleotide sequence: TGTGCCAGCAGCTTGGCCGGACTAGATTTAGATACGCAGTATTTT.

In its sample, this clone was seen once. The chain recombines TRBV11-2 with TRBJ2-2, with a possible D match to TRBD2 (5 bases). V was trimmed by 5 bases and J by 6 bases, leaving 16 bases between them. This CDR3 has 15 residues. CDR1 SGHAT and CDR2 FQNNGV come from the germline V gene. For the CDR3, the DNA is TGTGCCAGCAGCATCAGTGGGAGTAACCCCGGGGAGCTGTTTTTT. The encoded protein is CASSISGSNPGELFF.

The genes are TRBV5-4 and TRBJ2-3, with D unclear. The CDR3 runs 11 residues. V lost 0 bases to trimming and J lost 6 bases, with 2 bases between them. Germline-derived CDR1 and CDR2 are SGHNT and YYREEE (reference sequence). CDR3 sequence: CASSLADTQYF. Here the CDR3 DNA reads TGTGCCAGCAGCTTGGCTGATACGCAGTATTTT.

V gene TRBV12-3 or TRBV12-4 combines with J gene TRBJ1-2; D is unclear. With 11 bases removed from V and 4 bases from J, the gap between germline ends came to 11 bases. There are 11 residues in the CDR3. CDR3: CASEAVYGYTF. CDR3 sequence (DNA): TGTGCCTCCGAGGCAGTCTATGGCTACACCTTC.

The chain employs TRBV18 and TRBJ2-7; D may be TRBD1 (6 bases). The CDR3 totals 17 residues. The V gene's germline CDR1 is KGHSH and CDR2 LQKENI. V lost 3 bases to trimming and J lost 5 bases, with 23 bases between them. CDR3 DNA: TGTGCCAGCTCACCGAACTTAGGCACTACAGGGTACCACGAGCAGTACTTC. This encodes CASSPNLGTTGYHEQYF. Complete variable domain (other parts from reference TRBV18 and TRBJ2-7): NAGVMQNPRHLVRRRGQEARLRCSPMKGHSHVYWYRQLPEEGLKFMVYLQKENIIDESGMPKERFSAEFPKEGPSILRIQQVVRGDSAAYFCASSPNLGTTGYHEQYFGPGTRLTVT.

J is TRBJ2-5 and V is TRBV18, with 11 bases fitting TRBD2. The CDR3 has 15 amino acids. J lost 1 base, V lost 3 bases, and 1 base had no gene match. Looked up from germline, CDR1 is KGHSH and CDR2 is LQKENI. Written as DNA, the CDR3 is TGTGCCAGCTCACCGGGACTAGCGGTCCAAGAGACCCAGTACTTC. This translates into CASSPGLAVQETQYF.

This clone was observed a single time. The V and J genes are TRBV7-6 and TRBJ2-3; 7 nucleotides line up with TRBD1. Trimming removed 3 bases from V and 2 bases from J; junction bases left unmatched: 5. The CDR3 contains 15 residues. Germline values: CDR1 SGHVS, CDR2 FNYEAQ. This CDR3 reads CASSFVRGPTDTQYF. CDR3 in DNA: TGTGCCAGCAGCTTTGTTAGGGGGCCCACAGATACGCAGTATTTT.

This chain joins TRBV11-2 and TRBJ1-6; TRBD1 matches 8 bases. From germline, CDR1 is SGHAT and CDR2 FQNNGV. CDR3 length: 14 residues. The trim removed 5 bases at V and 8 bases at J, leaving 5 bases unmatched. CDR3 residues: CASSRGQGDSPLHF. As DNA, the CDR3 is TGTGCCAGCAGCCGTGGACAGGGCGATTCACCCCTCCACTTT.

This clone came up once. The chain joins TRBV6-2 or TRBV6-3 to TRBJ1-1; the D is unclear. V shed 5 bases and J shed 9 bases, with 10 bases lying between them. Germline-derived CDR1 and CDR2 are MNHEY and SVGEGT. The CDR3 has 11 residues. CDR3 sequence: CASSDMLKAFF. CDR3 nucleotide sequence: TGTGCCAGCAGTGACATGTTGAAAGCTTTCTTT.

The V call is TRBV6-6, the J call TRBJ2-3; TRBD2 might be the D (6 bases). Deletions cut 7 bases from V and 0 bases from J, with 14 bases between. Germline CDR1 is MNHNY and CDR2 is SVGAGI (reference sequence). The CDR3 is 15 residues long. The DNA for the CDR3 is TGTGCCAGCACCAGATGGGGGGTTAGCACAGATACGCAGTATTTT. Translation: CASTRWGVSTDTQYF.

The chain has TRBV7-2 and TRBJ1-5; no clear D. The CDR3 totals 12 residues. Germline values: CDR1 SGHTA, CDR2 FQGNSA. V lost 2 bases to trimming and J lost 7 bases, with 6 bases between them. CDR3 coding DNA: TGTGCCAGCAGCTTACGGGGACAGCCCCAGCATTTT. Protein product: CASSLRGQPQHF.

The DNA for the CDR3 is TGTGCCAGCAGCTTCGCGGGGGCGCGTGGGGCCAACGTCCTGACTTTC. It translates to CASSFAGARGANVLTF. J is TRBJ2-6 and V is TRBV5-4; TRBD2 is a possible D gene (7 bases). Trimming took off 2 bases at V and 3 bases at J, with 12 bases between the two ends. Germline V gene sequence: CDR1 SGHNT, CDR2 YYREEE (reference sequence). There are 16 residues in the CDR3.

J is TRBJ2-1 and V is TRBV20-1; D not certain. The V gene lost 3 bases and the J gene lost 9 bases, with 6 bases spanning the gap. CDR1 and CDR2 (germline): DFQATT, SNEGSKA (reference sequence). The CDR3 spans 10 residues. The CDR3 bases are TGCAGTGCTAGTTACTCTGAGCAGTTCTTC. Residues: CSASYSEQFF.

This clone was observed a handful of times. The chain's CDR3 is CASSESRTGNYEQYF. The CDR3, as DNA: TGCGCCAGCAGTGAGTCTAGGACAGGGAATTACGAGCAGTACTTC. V is TRBV10-1 and J is TRBJ2-7; 8 bases match TRBD1. The CDR3 consists of 15 residues. J gave up 4 bases and V 0 bases, and 5 bases lay outside the gene matches. Per germline, CDR1 WNHNN and CDR2 SYGVQD (reference sequence).

V and J are TRBV3-1 (or the pseudogene TRBV3-2) and TRBJ2-1, with D perhaps matching TRBD1 (6 bases). The V and J ends lost 6 bases and 6 bases respectively, with 9 bases between them. The CDR3 runs to 12 residues. Germline CDR1 reads LGHDT; CDR2 reads YNNKEL (reference sequence). The CDR3 bases are TGTGCCAGCAGAGGGGGAATCAATGAGCAGTTCTTC. Amino acids: CASRGGINEQFF.

This chain connects TRBV11-2 to TRBJ2-1, with 9 bases that match TRBD1. Per germline, CDR1 SGHAT and CDR2 FQNNGV. Losses at the gene ends were 1 base for V and 4 bases for J; bases not matched to a gene: 5. There are 16 residues in the CDR3. CDR3 DNA sequence: TGTGCCAGCAGCTTAGGAGGGACAGGGATTTACAATGAGCAGTTCTTC. It encodes CASSLGGTGIYNEQFF.

The rearrangement joins TRBV12-3 or TRBV12-4 to TRBJ2-5; D possibly corresponds to TRBD1 (5 bases). The CDR3 is 13 amino acids. V dropped 1 base and J dropped 4 bases, with 7 bases sitting between them. CDR3 sequence: CASSLGGGETQYF. The CDR3 DNA is TGTGCCAGCAGTTTAGGGGGCGGAGAGACCCAGTACTTC.